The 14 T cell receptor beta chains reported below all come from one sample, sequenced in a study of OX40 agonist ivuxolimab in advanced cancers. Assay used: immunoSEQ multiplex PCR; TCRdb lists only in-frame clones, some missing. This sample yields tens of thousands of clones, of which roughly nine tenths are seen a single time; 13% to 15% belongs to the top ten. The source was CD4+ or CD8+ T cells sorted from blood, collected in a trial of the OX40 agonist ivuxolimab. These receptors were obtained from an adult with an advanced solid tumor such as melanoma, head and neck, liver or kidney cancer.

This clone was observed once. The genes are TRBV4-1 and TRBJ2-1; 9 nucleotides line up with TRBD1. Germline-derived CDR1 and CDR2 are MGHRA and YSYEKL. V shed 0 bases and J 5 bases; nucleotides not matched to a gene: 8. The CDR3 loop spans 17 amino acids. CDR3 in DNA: TGCGCCAGCAGCCAAGATTATGGGACAGGGAGGGACAATGAGCAGTTCTTC. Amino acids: CASSQDYGTGRDNEQFF.

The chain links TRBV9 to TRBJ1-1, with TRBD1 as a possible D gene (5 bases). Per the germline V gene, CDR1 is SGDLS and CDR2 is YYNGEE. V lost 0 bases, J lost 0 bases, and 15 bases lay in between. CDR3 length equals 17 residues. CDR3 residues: CASSVDDSGLMNTEAFF. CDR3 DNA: TGTGCCAGCAGCGTAGACGACAGTGGGCTCATGAACACTGAAGCTTTCTTT.

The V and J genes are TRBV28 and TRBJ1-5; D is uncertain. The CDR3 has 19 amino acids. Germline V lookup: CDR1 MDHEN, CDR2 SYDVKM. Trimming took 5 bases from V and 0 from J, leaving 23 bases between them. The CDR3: CASSLKFHLDLYSNQPQHF. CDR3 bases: TGTGCCAGCAGTCTAAAGTTCCACCTGGACCTTTATAGCAATCAGCCCCAGCATTTT.

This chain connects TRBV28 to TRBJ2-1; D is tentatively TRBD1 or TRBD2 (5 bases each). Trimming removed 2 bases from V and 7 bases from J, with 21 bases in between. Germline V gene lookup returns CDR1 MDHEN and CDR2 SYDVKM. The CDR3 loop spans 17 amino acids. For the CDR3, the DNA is TGTGCCAGCAGTTTAGTTGATGAGGGACGATACCGTAATGAGCAGTTCTTC. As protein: CASSLVDEGRYRNEQFF.

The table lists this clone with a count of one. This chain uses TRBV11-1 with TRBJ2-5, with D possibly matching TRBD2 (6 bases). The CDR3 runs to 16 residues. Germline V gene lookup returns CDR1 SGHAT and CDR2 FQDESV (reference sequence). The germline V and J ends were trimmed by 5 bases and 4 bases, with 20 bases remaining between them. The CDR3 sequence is CASSARGWGDPETQYF. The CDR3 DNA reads TGTGCCAGCAGCGCCCGAGGATGGGGGGACCCAGAGACCCAGTACTTC.

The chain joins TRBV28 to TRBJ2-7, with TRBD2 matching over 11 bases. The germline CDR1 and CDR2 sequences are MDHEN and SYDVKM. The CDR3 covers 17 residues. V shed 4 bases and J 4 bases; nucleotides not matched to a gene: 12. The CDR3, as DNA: TGTGCCAGCAGTTCGCTGGCTAGCGGGAGGTACCCATACGAGCAGTACTTC. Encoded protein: CASSSLASGRYPYEQYF.

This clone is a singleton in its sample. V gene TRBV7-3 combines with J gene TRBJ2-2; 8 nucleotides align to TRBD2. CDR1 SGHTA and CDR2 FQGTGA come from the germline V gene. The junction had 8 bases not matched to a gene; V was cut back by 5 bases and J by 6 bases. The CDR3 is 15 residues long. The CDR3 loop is CASSPSGSFAGELFF. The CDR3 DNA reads TGTGCCAGCAGCCCAAGCGGGAGCTTCGCCGGGGAGCTGTTTTTT. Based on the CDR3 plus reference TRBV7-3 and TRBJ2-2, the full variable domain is GAGVSQTPSNKVTEKGKYVELRCDPISGHTALYWYRQSLGQGPEFLIYFQGTGAADDSGLPNDRFFAVRPEGSVSTLKIQRTERGDSAVYLCASSPSGSFAGELFFGEGSRLTVL.

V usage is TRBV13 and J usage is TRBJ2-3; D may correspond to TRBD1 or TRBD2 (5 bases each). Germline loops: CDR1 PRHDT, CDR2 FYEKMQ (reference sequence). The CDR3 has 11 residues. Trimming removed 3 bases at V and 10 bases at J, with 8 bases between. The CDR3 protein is CASSLGRAQYF. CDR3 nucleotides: TGTGCCAGCAGCTTGGGACGAGCGCAGTATTTT.

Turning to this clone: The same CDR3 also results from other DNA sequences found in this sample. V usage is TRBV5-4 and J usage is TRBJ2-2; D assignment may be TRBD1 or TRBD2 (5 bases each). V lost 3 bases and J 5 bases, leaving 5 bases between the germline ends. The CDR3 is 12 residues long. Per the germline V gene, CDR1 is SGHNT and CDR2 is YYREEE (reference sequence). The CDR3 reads CASSWGTGELFF. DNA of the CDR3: TGTGCCAGCAGCTGGGGGACCGGGGAGCTGTTTTTT.

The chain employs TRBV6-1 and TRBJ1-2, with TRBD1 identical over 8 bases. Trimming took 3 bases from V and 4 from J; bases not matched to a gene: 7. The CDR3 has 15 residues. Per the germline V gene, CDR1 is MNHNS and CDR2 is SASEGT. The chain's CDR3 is CASSDADRVGYGYTF. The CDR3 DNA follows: TGTGCCAGCAGTGATGCGGACAGGGTCGGCTATGGCTACACCTTC.

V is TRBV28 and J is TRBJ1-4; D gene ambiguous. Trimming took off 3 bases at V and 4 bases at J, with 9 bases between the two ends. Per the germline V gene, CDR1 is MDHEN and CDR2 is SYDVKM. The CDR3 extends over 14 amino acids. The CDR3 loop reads CASSLARNNEKLFF. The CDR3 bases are TGTGCCAGCAGTTTGGCGCGGAATAATGAAAAACTGTTTTTT.

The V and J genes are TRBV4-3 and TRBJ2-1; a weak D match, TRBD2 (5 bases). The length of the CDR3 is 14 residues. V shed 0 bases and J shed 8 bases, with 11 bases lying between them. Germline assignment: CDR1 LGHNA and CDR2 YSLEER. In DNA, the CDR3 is TGCGCCAGCAGCCAAGATACCGGGATCTATGAGCAGTTCTTC. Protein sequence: CASSQDTGIYEQFF.

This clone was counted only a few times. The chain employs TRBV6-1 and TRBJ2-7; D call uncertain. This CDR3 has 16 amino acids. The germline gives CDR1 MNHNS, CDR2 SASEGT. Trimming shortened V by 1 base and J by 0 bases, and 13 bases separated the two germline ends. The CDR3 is CASSEGPVPFSYEQYF. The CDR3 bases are TGTGCCAGCAGTGAAGGCCCGGTTCCCTTCTCCTACGAGCAGTACTTC.

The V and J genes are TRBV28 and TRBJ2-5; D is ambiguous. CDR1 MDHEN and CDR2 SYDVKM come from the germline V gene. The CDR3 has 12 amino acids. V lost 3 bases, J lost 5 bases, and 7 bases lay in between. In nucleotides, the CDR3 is TGTGCCAGCAGTTTTGATCGTGAGACCCAGTACTTC. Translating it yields CASSFDRETQYF. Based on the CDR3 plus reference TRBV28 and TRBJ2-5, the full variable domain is DVKVTQSSRYLVKRTGEKVFLECVQDMDHENMFWYRQDPGLGLRLIYFSYDVKMKEKGDIPEGYSVSREKKERFSLILESASTNQTSMYLCASSFDRETQYFGPGTRLLVL.